The 29 T cell receptor beta chains reported below all come from one sample, sequenced in a study of shared clonotypes between healthy human individuals. Repertoires were generated with immunoSEQ multiplex PCR, while TCRdb's copy carries only in-frame clones and drops some. The sample has roughly 2.5 million clones, 90% to 95% seen once. The sequenced sample was naive CD4+ T cells sorted from blood. Regarding subset: CD45RA+ positively selected. The receptors stem from a man younger than 35 in good health.

J is TRBJ2-1 and V is TRBV15, with TRBD2 matching over 15 bases. The CDR3 is 18 residues long. In germline, CDR1 is LNHNV, CDR2 YYDKDF (reference sequence). V lost 1 base and J lost 7; bases outside the gene matches: 8. CDR3 DNA sequence: TGTGCCACCAGCAGAGCCCCGCCCGGGACTAGCGGGAGGAATGAGCAGTTCTTC. Protein product: CATSRAPPGTSGRNEQFF.

The sample holds one count of this clone. The chain links TRBV7-9 to TRBJ1-4, with 10 bases identical to TRBD1. Trimming at V came to 5 bases and at J to 8 bases, leaving 11 bases not matched to a gene. Germline V gives CDR1 SEHNR, CDR2 FQNEAQ (reference sequence). There are 16 residues in the CDR3. CDR3 protein: CASSGRTGTGAEKLFF. In DNA form, the CDR3 reads TGTGCCAGCAGCGGTCGTACCGGGACAGGGGCGGAAAAACTGTTTTTT.

With regard to this clone: Other DNA sequences in this specimen translate into the identical CDR3. The chain carries TRBV7-2 and TRBJ1-2; D is perhaps TRBD1 (6 bases). The CDR3 totals 14 residues. Trimming pared 3 bases from V and 2 bases from J, leaving 10 bases between. The V gene's germline CDR1 is SGHTA and CDR2 FQGNSA. The CDR3 DNA sequence: TGTGCCAGCAGCTTTGCTACAGGGAACTATGGCTACACCTTC. It yields the protein CASSFATGNYGYTF.

Turning to this clone: The same CDR3 can be traced to other DNA sequences in this sample. The V call is TRBV4-1, the J call TRBJ1-3; D not resolved. The CDR3 is made up of 12 amino acids. CDR1 is MGHRA, CDR2 YSYEKL, per germline. The V end was cut by 1 base, the J end by 4 bases, with 2 bases between. CDR3 residues: CASSQGGNTIYF. DNA of the CDR3: TGCGCCAGCAGCCAAGGAGGAAACACCATATATTTT.

CDR3 residues: CASSLDGSGPEKLFF. The DNA for the CDR3 is TGCGCCAGCAGCTTGGACGGGTCCGGGCCTGAAAAACTGTTTTTT. The chain recombines TRBV5-1 with TRBJ1-4; D is undetermined. CDR1 is SGHRS and CDR2 is YFSETQ in the germline V gene. V was pared by 0 bases and J by 7 bases, with 13 bases between. The CDR3 spans 15 residues.

The chain is built from TRBV25-1 and TRBJ1-1; D unclear. With 3 bases removed from V and 9 bases from J, the gap between germline ends came to 11 bases. CDR3 length equals 12 residues. CDR1 is MGHDK, CDR2 SYGVNS, per germline. CDR3 in DNA: TGTGCCAGCAGTGAGAGTTTCTCGAAAGCTTTCTTT. The encoded protein is CASSESFSKAFF.

This rearrangement joins TRBV18 to TRBJ1-2; possibly TRBD1 for D (6 bases). Trimming removed 2 bases at V and 0 bases at J, with 10 bases between. CDR3 length: 15 residues. Germline CDR1 and CDR2: KGHSH and LQKENI. In DNA form, the CDR3 reads TGTGCCAGCTCACCAACCGGGACAACTAACTATGGCTACACCTTC. This sequence encodes CASSPTGTTNYGYTF.

This clone was recorded once. The chain joins TRBV6-6 to TRBJ2-1, with D uncertain. V was shortened by 1 base and J by 13 bases, with 8 bases between the two germline ends. The CDR3 is 11 residues long. Germline V lookup: CDR1 MNHNY, CDR2 SVGAGI (reference sequence). The CDR3 DNA sequence: TGTGCCAGCAGTTACTTCCAGGCTCAGTTCTTC. The encoded protein is CASSYFQAQFF.

The V call is TRBV5-1, the J call TRBJ2-2, with D hard to call. V shed 0 bases and J shed 3 bases, with 12 bases lying between them. The CDR3 contains 16 residues. Germline lookup yields CDR1 SGHRS and CDR2 YFSETQ. The CDR3 DNA is TGCGCCAGCAGCTTGGAAGGCAAATGGGACACCGGGGAGCTGTTTTTT. Translation: CASSLEGKWDTGELFF.

The chain carries TRBV7-9 and TRBJ1-2, with D possibly being TRBD1 (5 bases). Germline lookup yields CDR1 SEHNR and CDR2 FQNEAQ (reference sequence). The V end lost 5 bases, the J end lost 1 base, and 14 bases lay between the germline ends. CDR3 length: 15 amino acids. In DNA, the CDR3 is TGTGCCAGCAGCACCCGACAGCCTATTAACTATGGCTACACCTTC. Translation: CASSTRQPINYGYTF. Supplemented by reference TRBV7-9 and TRBJ1-2, the full variable domain reads DTGVSQNPRHKITKRGQNVTFRCDPISEHNRLYWYRQTLGQGPEFLTYFQNEAQLEKSRLLSDRFSAERPKGSFSTLEIQRTEQGDSAMYLCASSTRQPINYGYTFGSGTRLTVV.

The J gene is TRBJ2-1, the V gene TRBV4-1; D is unresolved. The V gene's germline CDR1 is MGHRA and CDR2 YSYEKL. There are 16 residues in the CDR3. V was cut by 5 bases and J by 6 bases, with 20 bases left in between. Here the CDR3 DNA reads TGCGCCAGCAGCTTCACCCCCGGCCTCCTGGTCAATGAGCAGTTCTTC. It codes for CASSFTPGLLVNEQFF.

Note on this clone: One end of the junction is discordant with germline, which a read error may explain. This chain uses TRBV7-7 with TRBJ2-3; 14 nucleotides line up with TRBD2. The CDR3 runs 17 residues. CDR1 SSHAT and CDR2 FNYEAQ come from the germline V gene (reference sequence). The CDR3 DNA reads as TGTGCTAGCAGCTCGGGACTAGCGGGGGTGTCCGGGGGTACGCAGTATTTT. It encodes CASSSGLAGVSGGTQYF.

The rearrangement links TRBV5-5 to TRBJ2-5; TRBD2 matches at 7 bases. Germline V lookup: CDR1 SGHKS, CDR2 YYEKEE (reference sequence). The CDR3 is made up of 13 amino acids. V dropped 6 bases and J dropped 4; count of bases not matched to a gene: 6. CDR3 nucleotides: TGTGCCAGCAACTGGCCGGGGGGAGAGACCCAGTACTTC. Amino acid sequence: CASNWPGGETQYF. Variable domain in full (rest from reference TRBV5-5 and TRBJ2-5): DAGVTQSPTHLIKTRGQQVTLRCSPISGHKSVSWYQQVLGQGPQFIFQYYEKEERGRGNFPDRFSARQFPNYSSELNVNALLLGDSALYLCASNWPGGETQYFGPGTRLLVL.

Regarding this clone: Other DNA sequences in the same sample also yield this CDR3. The CDR3 region has the DNA TGCAGCGTTGAAAGGCGGCTGAACACTGAAGCTTTCTTT. Protein sequence: CSVERRLNTEAFF. The chain has TRBV29-1 and TRBJ1-1; D gene uncertain. V lost 2 bases to trimming and J lost 0 bases, with 7 bases between them. The germline gives CDR1 SQVTM, CDR2 ANQGSEA. The CDR3 sequence is 13 residues long.

This clone was seen only once. V is TRBV4-1 and J is TRBJ2-5; 10 nucleotides agree with TRBD2. CDR1 and CDR2 from the germline V gene are MGHRA and YSYEKL. Germline trimming cut 1 base from V and 4 bases from J; bases unmatched to any gene: 9. The CDR3 is made up of 17 amino acids. CDR3: CASSQVASGRAGETQYF. Written as DNA, the CDR3 is TGCGCCAGCAGCCAAGTGGCGAGCGGGAGGGCCGGAGAGACCCAGTACTTC.

The rearrangement uses TRBV19 and TRBJ1-6; possibly TRBD1 for D (6 bases). Germline lookup yields CDR1 LNHDA and CDR2 SQIVND (reference sequence). The CDR3 spans 16 residues. V gave up 5 bases and J gave up 0 bases, with 11 bases separating them. The CDR3 nucleotides read TGTGCCAGTAGTGGCGGAGGGGGCTCCTATAATTCACCCCTCCACTTT. This codes for CASSGGGGSYNSPLHF.

In the case of this clone: Other DNA sequences of this sample code for an identical CDR3. The rearrangement links TRBV9 to TRBJ1-6; 7 bases are shared with TRBD1. This CDR3 contains 15 residues. Germline V gives CDR1 SGDLS, CDR2 YYNGEE. J lost 3 bases, V lost 4 bases, and 4 bases had no gene match. The CDR3 here is CASSPRDSYNSPLHF. The CDR3 DNA reads as TGTGCCAGCAGCCCTCGGGACAGCTATAATTCACCCCTCCACTTT.

This sequence joins TRBV18 and TRBJ1-1; the D gene is possibly TRBD1 (5 bases). Per the germline V gene, CDR1 is KGHSH and CDR2 is LQKENI. V was shortened by 3 bases and J by 0 bases, with 14 bases between the two germline ends. The CDR3 runs 16 residues. CDR3: CASSPPGLQMNTEAFF. The CDR3 region has the DNA TGTGCCAGCTCACCCCCAGGGTTGCAGATGAACACTGAAGCTTTCTTT.

In DNA form, the CDR3 reads TGTGCCAGCAGCGTAGACTATCGGGGGTCTGAGACCCAGTACTTC. Protein: CASSVDYRGSETQYF. The gene calls are TRBV9 and TRBJ2-5; a weak D match, TRBD2 (6 bases). CDR3 length: 15 amino acids. Trimming stripped 0 bases from V and 5 bases from J, with 14 bases between. Per the germline V gene, CDR1 is SGDLS and CDR2 is YYNGEE.

This chain uses TRBV5-1 with TRBJ2-7; D is ambiguous. The CDR3 loop spans 14 amino acids. Germline CDR1 SGHRS, CDR2 YFSETQ. Trimming cost V 2 bases and J 3 bases, with 12 bases left between them. CDR3 in DNA: TGCGCCAGCAGCTTTCTTGGTGGCCACTACGAGCAGTACTTC. Its protein product is CASSFLGGHYEQYF. The full variable domain, in which reference TRBV5-1 and TRBJ2-7 provide the parts outside the CDR3, is KAGVTQTPRYLIKTRGQQVTLSCSPISGHRSVSWYQQTPGQGLQFLFEYFSETQRNKGNFPGRFSGRQFSNSRSEMNVSTLELGDSALYLCASSFLGGHYEQYFGPGTRLTVT.

The chain carries TRBV6-5 and TRBJ1-6; no clear D. V lost 6 bases, J lost 10 bases, and 16 bases lay in between. The CDR3 runs to 14 residues. CDR1 is MNHEY, CDR2 SVGAGI, per germline. CDR3 coding DNA: TGTGCCAGCAGCGACTGGAGGGCTTTGTCACCCCTCCACTTT. Amino acid sequence: CASSDWRALSPLHF.

The genes are TRBV18 and TRBJ2-3, with 7 positions matching TRBD2. The CDR3 runs to 15 residues. Germline CDR1 and CDR2: KGHSH and LQKENI. Trimming at V came to 5 bases and at J to 0 bases, leaving 5 bases not matched to a gene. The CDR3 sequence: CASSEAGVSTDTQYF. The DNA of the CDR3 is TGTGCCAGCTCAGAGGCGGGGGTTAGCACAGATACGCAGTATTTT.

The J gene is TRBJ2-7, the V gene TRBV6-5; 8 nucleotides agree with TRBD1. This CDR3 region has 14 residues. Trimming removed 2 bases from V and 6 bases from J; junction bases left unmatched: 6. Looked up from germline, CDR1 is MNHEY and CDR2 is SVGAGI. CDR3 DNA: TGTGCCAGCAGTTACGCCGGGACAGGCGTCGAGCAGTACTTC. It translates to CASSYAGTGVEQYF.

The chain joins TRBV10-3 to TRBJ1-1, with D uncertain. Germline V gene data show CDR1 as ENHRY and CDR2 as SYGVKD. The CDR3 sequence is 16 residues long. V lost 0 bases and J lost 1, with 12 bases in between. CDR3 sequence (DNA): TGTGCCATCAGTGAGTCCGGCTGGCAGAAGAACACTGAAGCTTTCTTT. It yields the protein CAISESGWQKNTEAFF.

The chain is built from TRBV7-9 and TRBJ2-7; D unclear. Germline V gene data show CDR1 as SEHNR and CDR2 as FQNEAQ (reference sequence). V was pared by 4 bases and J by 0 bases, with 10 bases between. This CDR3 has 14 residues. The CDR3 nucleotides read TGTGCCAGCAGCTGGGGAAGAAGCTCCTACGAGCAGTACTTC. Translation: CASSWGRSSYEQYF.

A word on this clone: Other nucleotide sequences from this sample produce the same CDR3. This chain uses TRBV7-8 with TRBJ2-7; D ambiguous. The CDR3 extends over 11 amino acids. V was pared by 5 bases and J by 3 bases, with 5 bases between. CDR1 and CDR2 from the germline V gene are SGHVS and FQNEAQ. CDR3 nucleotide sequence: TGTGCCAGCAGCCCACTCTACGAGCAGTACTTC. Residues: CASSPLYEQYF. The variable domain in full, completed from reference TRBV7-8 and TRBJ2-7, reads GAGVSQSPRYKVAKRGQDVALRCDPISGHVSLFWYQQALGQGPEFLTYFQNEAQLDKSGLPSDRFFAERPEGSVSTLKIQRTQQEDSAVYLCASSPLYEQYFGPGTRLTVT.

The chain combines TRBV11-2 with TRBJ2-1; TRBD2 matches at 8 bases. Germline V gives CDR1 SGHAT, CDR2 FQNNGV. Germline trimming cut 5 bases from V and 5 bases from J; bases unmatched to any gene: 14. CDR3 length equals 17 residues. The CDR3 sequence: CASSRISGSLGNNEQFF. The CDR3 coding sequence is TGTGCCAGCAGCAGAATCAGCGGGAGCTTAGGGAACAATGAGCAGTTCTTC.

As for this clone: This sample includes further DNA sequences coding for the same CDR3. The rearrangement links TRBV11-1 to TRBJ2-5; TRBD1 is a possible D gene (6 bases). V lost 3 bases and J lost 7, with 12 bases in between. The CDR3 loop spans 13 amino acids. CDR1 is SGHAT and CDR2 is FQDESV in the germline V gene (reference sequence). CDR3 sequence reads: CASSLGEGGTQYF. CDR3 coding DNA: TGTGCCAGCAGCTTGGGGGAAGGGGGGACCCAGTACTTC.

The chain carries TRBV6-5 and TRBJ1-4, with TRBD1 matching over 9 bases. Germline lookup yields CDR1 MNHEY and CDR2 SVGAGI. This CDR3 is built from 15 residues. Trimming took 5 bases from V and 2 from J; bases not matched to a gene: 3. The CDR3 spells CASSRQGGTNEKLFF. The CDR3 DNA reads TGTGCCAGCAGTCGACAGGGGGGGACTAATGAAAAACTGTTTTTT.